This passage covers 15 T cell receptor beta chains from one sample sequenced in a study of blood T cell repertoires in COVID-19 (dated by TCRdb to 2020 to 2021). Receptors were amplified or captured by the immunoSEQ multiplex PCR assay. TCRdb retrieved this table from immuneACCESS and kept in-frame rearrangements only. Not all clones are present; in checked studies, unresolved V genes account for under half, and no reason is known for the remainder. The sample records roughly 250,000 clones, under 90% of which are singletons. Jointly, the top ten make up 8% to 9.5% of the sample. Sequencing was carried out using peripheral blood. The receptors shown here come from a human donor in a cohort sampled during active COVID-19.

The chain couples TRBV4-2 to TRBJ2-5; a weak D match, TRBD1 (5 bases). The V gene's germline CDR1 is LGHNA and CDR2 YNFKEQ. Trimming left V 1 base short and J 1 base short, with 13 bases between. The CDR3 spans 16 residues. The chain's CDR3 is CASSQGSPGSQETQYF. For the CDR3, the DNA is TGTGCCAGCAGCCAAGGATCTCCAGGGTCCCAAGAGACCCAGTACTTC.

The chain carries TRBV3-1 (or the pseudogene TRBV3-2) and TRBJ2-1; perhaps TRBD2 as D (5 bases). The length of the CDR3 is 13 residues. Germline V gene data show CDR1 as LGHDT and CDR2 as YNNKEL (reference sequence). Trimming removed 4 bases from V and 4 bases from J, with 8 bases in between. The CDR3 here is CASSPGSYNEQFF. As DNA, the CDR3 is TGTGCCAGCAGCCCGGGATCATACAATGAGCAGTTCTTC.

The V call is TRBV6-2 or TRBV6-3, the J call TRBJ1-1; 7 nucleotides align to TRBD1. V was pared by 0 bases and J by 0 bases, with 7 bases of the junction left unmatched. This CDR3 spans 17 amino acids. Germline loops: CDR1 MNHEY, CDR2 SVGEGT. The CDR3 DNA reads TGTGCCAGCAGTTACTCGGGACAGAATCGCATGAACACTGAAGCTTTCTTT. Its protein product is CASSYSGQNRMNTEAFF.

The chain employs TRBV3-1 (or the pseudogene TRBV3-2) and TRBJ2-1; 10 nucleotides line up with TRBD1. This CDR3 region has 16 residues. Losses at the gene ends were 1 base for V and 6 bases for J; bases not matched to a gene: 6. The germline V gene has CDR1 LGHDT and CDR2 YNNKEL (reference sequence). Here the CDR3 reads CASSQVGQGVANEQFF. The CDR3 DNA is TGTGCCAGCAGCCAAGTAGGACAGGGGGTTGCCAATGAGCAGTTCTTC.

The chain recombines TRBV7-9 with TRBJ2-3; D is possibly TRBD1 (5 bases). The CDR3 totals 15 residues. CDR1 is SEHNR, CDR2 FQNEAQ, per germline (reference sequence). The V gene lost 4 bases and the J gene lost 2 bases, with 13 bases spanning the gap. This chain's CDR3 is CASSYTTDFTDTQYF. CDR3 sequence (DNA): TGTGCCAGCAGCTACACGACAGATTTCACAGATACGCAGTATTTT.

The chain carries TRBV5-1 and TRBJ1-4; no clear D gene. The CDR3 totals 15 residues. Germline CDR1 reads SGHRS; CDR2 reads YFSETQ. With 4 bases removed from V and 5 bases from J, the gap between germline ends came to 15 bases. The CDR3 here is CASSNDNRGNEKLFF. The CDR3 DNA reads TGCGCCAGCAGCAATGACAACCGGGGAAATGAAAAACTGTTTTTT.

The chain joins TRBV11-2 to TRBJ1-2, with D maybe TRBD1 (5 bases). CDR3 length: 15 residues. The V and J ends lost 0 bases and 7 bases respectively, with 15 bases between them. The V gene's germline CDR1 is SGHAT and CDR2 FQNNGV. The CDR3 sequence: CASSLDLGEPAGYTF. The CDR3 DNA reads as TGTGCCAGCAGCTTAGATCTAGGGGAACCCGCTGGCTACACCTTC.

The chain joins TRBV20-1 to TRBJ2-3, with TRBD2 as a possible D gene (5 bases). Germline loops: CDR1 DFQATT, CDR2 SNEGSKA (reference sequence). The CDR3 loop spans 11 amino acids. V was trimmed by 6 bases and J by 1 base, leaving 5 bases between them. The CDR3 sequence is CSAEGTDTQYF. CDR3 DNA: TGCAGTGCGGAGGGCACAGATACGCAGTATTTT.

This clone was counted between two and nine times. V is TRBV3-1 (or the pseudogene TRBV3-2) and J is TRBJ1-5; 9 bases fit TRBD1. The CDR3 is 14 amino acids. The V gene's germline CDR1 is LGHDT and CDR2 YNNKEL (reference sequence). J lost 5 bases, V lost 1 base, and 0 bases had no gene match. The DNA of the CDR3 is TGTGCCAGCAGCCAAGGGACAGGGGATCAGCCCCAGCATTTT. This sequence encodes CASSQGTGDQPQHF.

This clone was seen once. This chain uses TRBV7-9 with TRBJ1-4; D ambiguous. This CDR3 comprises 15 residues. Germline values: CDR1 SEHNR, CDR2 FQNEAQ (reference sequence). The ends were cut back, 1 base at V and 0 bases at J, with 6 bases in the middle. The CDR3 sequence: CASSLVSPTNEKLFF. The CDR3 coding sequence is TGTGCCAGCAGCTTAGTCAGTCCAACTAATGAAAAACTGTTTTTT.

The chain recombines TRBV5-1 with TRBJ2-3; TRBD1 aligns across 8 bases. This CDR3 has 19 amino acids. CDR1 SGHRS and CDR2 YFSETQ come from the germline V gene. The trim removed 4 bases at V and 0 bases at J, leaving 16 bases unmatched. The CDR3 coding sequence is TGCGCCAGCAGCCCCCAAACTAGGACAGGGTCTACTAGCACAGATACGCAGTATTTT. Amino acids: CASSPQTRTGSTSTDTQYF.

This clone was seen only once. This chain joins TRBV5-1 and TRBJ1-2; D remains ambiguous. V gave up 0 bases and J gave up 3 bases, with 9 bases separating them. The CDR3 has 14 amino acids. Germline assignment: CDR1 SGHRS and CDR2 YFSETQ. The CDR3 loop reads CASSLASGDYGYTF. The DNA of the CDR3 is TGCGCCAGCAGCTTGGCCTCCGGAGACTATGGCTACACCTTC.

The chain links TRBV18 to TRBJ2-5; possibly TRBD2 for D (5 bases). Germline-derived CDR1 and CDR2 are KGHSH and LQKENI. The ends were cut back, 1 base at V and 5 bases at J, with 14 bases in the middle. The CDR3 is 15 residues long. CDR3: CASSPRDTSRETQYF. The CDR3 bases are TGTGCCAGCTCACCACGGGATACTAGTAGGGAGACCCAGTACTTC.

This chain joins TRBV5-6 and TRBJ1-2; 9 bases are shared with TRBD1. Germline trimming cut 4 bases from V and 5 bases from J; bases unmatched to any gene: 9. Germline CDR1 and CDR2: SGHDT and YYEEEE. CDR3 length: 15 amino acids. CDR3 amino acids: CASSRGQGDLYGYTF. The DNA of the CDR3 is TGTGCCAGCAGCCGGGGACAGGGCGACCTTTATGGCTACACCTTC.

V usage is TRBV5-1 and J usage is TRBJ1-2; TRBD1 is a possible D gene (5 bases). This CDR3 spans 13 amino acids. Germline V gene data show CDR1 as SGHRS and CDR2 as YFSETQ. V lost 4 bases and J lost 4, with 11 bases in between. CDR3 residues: CASSPRDSYGYTF. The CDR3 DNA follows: TGCGCCAGCAGCCCCCGGGACTCCTATGGCTACACCTTC.